Shown below are 27 T cell receptor beta chains from a single sample sequenced in a study of blood T cell repertoires in COVID-19. Clones were read by immunoSEQ multiplex PCR, and TCRdb kept only the in-frame ones, dropping some. The sample lists under 250,000 clones, roughly 90% seen once, with 18% in the top ten. Sequencing was done on a sample of peripheral blood. The receptors stem from a man aged 50 or older with COVID-19, enrolled during active disease.

The V gene is TRBV18, the J gene TRBJ1-4; 9 bases line up with TRBD1. Germline V gives CDR1 KGHSH, CDR2 LQKENI. The CDR3 sequence is 17 residues long. V lost 5 bases, J lost 4 bases, and 11 bases stayed unmatched. The CDR3 here is CASSSNTGGLGNEKLFF. The CDR3 DNA reads as TGTGCCAGCTCATCGAACACAGGGGGCCTGGGTAATGAAAAACTGTTTTTT.

The V call is TRBV10-3, the J call TRBJ2-7; 10 nucleotides match TRBD2. The CDR3 extends over 14 amino acids. CDR1 is ENHRY, CDR2 SYGVKD, per germline. V dropped 2 bases and J dropped 3; count of bases not matched to a gene: 1. This chain's CDR3 is CAISEQREGYEQYF. CDR3 DNA sequence: TGTGCCATCAGTGAGCAGCGGGAGGGCTACGAGCAGTACTTC.

V gene TRBV27 combines with J gene TRBJ2-1, with 13 bases aligning to TRBD2. The CDR3 runs to 16 residues. Losses at the gene ends were 5 bases for V and 8 bases for J; bases not matched to a gene: 9. Germline lookup yields CDR1 MNHEY and CDR2 SMNVEV (reference sequence). The CDR3 DNA reads as TGTGCCAGCAGTCAGGATAGACTAGCGGGAGGAGATGAGCAGTTCTTC. Residues: CASSQDRLAGGDEQFF.

This chain connects TRBV3-1 (or the pseudogene TRBV3-2) to TRBJ2-1, with TRBD2 matching over 8 bases. This CDR3 comprises 15 residues. Germline CDR1 reads LGHDT; CDR2 reads YNNKEL (reference sequence). The V and J ends lost 0 bases and 5 bases, in that order; junction bases with no gene match: 3. CDR3 nucleotide sequence: TGTGCCAGCAGCCAAGATAGCGGGGTGCACAATGAGCAGTTCTTC. Its protein is CASSQDSGVHNEQFF.

This chain connects TRBV2 to TRBJ1-5; TRBD1 matches at 8 bases. CDR1 SNHLY and CDR2 FYNNEI come from the germline V gene. Unmatched junction bases numbered 5, after V lost 6 bases and J lost 7 bases. This CDR3 is built from 13 residues. CDR3 in DNA: TGTGCCAGCAGATCACAGGGGGAGCAGCCCCAGCATTTT. Translation gives CASRSQGEQPQHF.

The chain carries TRBV27 and TRBJ1-6; 7 bases line up with TRBD1. Per germline, CDR1 MNHEY and CDR2 SMNVEV (reference sequence). The CDR3 has 14 residues. V was pared by 6 bases and J by 4 bases, with 3 bases of the junction left unmatched. CDR3 sequence (DNA): TGTGCCAGCAGCCGGGACAGATATAATTCACCCCTCCACTTT. Amino acid sequence: CASSRDRYNSPLHF.

This clone was picked up one time. V gene TRBV7-3 combines with J gene TRBJ2-2, with TRBD2 matching 8 bases. V lost 4 bases to trimming and J lost 5 bases; unmatched junction nucleotides: 6. The germline CDR1 and CDR2 sequences are SGHTA and FQGTGA. This CDR3 spans 15 amino acids. CDR3 bases: TGTGCCAGCAGCTGGGCGGGAGGTCAAACCGGGGAGCTGTTTTTT. This encodes CASSWAGGQTGELFF.

As DNA, the CDR3 is TGTGCCACCAGTGATACCAGGGGGCGCTTCGGGGAGCTGTTTTTT. Translation gives CATSDTRGRFGELFF. The chain has TRBV24-1 and TRBJ2-2, with 8 bases lining up with TRBD1. CDR1 is KGHDR and CDR2 is SFDVKD in the germline V gene. There are 15 residues in the CDR3. Trimming at V came to 3 bases and at J to 7 bases, leaving 6 bases not matched to a gene.

The CDR3 nucleotides are TGTGCCACCAGTGATTCCCGACAGGGAATTGAGCAGTTCTTC. Protein product: CATSDSRQGIEQFF. The genes are TRBV24-1 and TRBJ2-1; 7 nucleotides align to TRBD1. The CDR3 is 14 amino acids. The junction had 6 bases not matched to a gene; V was cut back by 2 bases and J by 9 bases. Germline CDR1 KGHDR, CDR2 SFDVKD.

The CDR3 protein is CASSHPARLNNSPLHF. In DNA, the CDR3 is TGCGCCAGCAGTCACCCGGCCAGACTTAATAATTCACCCCTCCACTTT. The V and J genes are TRBV23-1 and TRBJ1-6, with D unclear. TRBV23-1 is annotated as an ORF whose role is uncertain. The CDR3 totals 16 residues. V lost 3 bases and J 5 bases, leaving 14 bases between the germline ends.

The chain employs TRBV6-5 and TRBJ2-5; 8 nucleotides agree with TRBD1. Germline-derived CDR1 and CDR2 are MNHEY and SVGAGI. Trimming removed 5 bases from V and 4 bases from J; junction bases left unmatched: 6. This CDR3 is built from 14 residues. The CDR3 region is CASSMDRVIETQYF. In nucleotides, the CDR3 is TGTGCCAGCAGTATGGACAGGGTAATAGAGACCCAGTACTTC.

Only one count was recorded for this clone. The chain is built from TRBV11-2 and TRBJ2-7, with a tentative D call TRBD2 (5 bases). V was shortened by 2 bases and J by 4 bases, with 27 bases between the two germline ends. Germline assignment: CDR1 SGHAT and CDR2 FQNNGV. The length of the CDR3 is 19 residues. The DNA of the CDR3 is TGTGCCAGCAGCTTAAGCGGTGGTAGAGCCCCTTTCGTTGCGTACGAGCAGTACTTC. As protein: CASSLSGGRAPFVAYEQYF. Looking up the rest from reference TRBV11-2 and TRBJ2-7 gives the full variable domain: EAGVAQSPRYKIIEKRQSVAFWCNPISGHATLYWYQQILGQGPKLLIQFQNNGVVDDSQLPKDRFSAERLKGVDSTLKIQPAKLEDSAVYLCASSLSGGRAPFVAYEQYFGPGTRLTVT.

The chain employs TRBV19 and TRBJ1-2; 9 nucleotides agree with TRBD1. The CDR3 consists of 19 residues. Germline V gives CDR1 LNHDA, CDR2 SQIVND (reference sequence). Losses at the gene ends were 7 bases for V and 2 bases for J; bases not matched to a gene: 20. The CDR3 coding sequence is TGTGCCAGTACTCCCGCTACTTCTTTTACAGGGGGCCAAAACTATGGCTACACCTTC. This sequence encodes CASTPATSFTGGQNYGYTF.

Note on this clone: At one boundary the junction diverges from the germline segment, which might be a read error. The rearrangement links TRBV7-7 to TRBJ2-7, with 9 bases identical to TRBD2. The CDR3 extends over 20 amino acids. CDR1 SSHAT and CDR2 FNYEAQ come from the germline V gene (reference sequence). CDR3 loop: CASSLASQEPTSGRAYEQYF. CDR3 coding DNA: TGTGCTAGCAGCTTAGCCTCGCAAGAACCCACTAGCGGGCGGGCCTACGAGCAGTACTTC.

V and J are TRBV6-2 or TRBV6-3 and TRBJ2-7, with TRBD2 identical over 11 bases. V shed 5 bases, J shed 4 bases, and the junction held 7 bases outside the gene matches. The CDR3 has 15 amino acids. The germline gives CDR1 MNHEY, CDR2 SVGEGT. CDR3 DNA sequence: TGTGCCAGCAGTCATACTAGCGGGGGCTTATACGAGCAGTACTTC. Translated, it gives CASSHTSGGLYEQYF.

This rearrangement joins TRBV30 to TRBJ1-1; D is ambiguous. Deletions cut 4 bases from V and 7 bases from J, with 10 bases between. Germline V gene data show CDR1 as GTSNPN and CDR2 as SVGIG (reference sequence). The CDR3 is 11 amino acids. CDR3 coding DNA: TGTGCCTGGACGGTGCGGGTTGAAGCTTTCTTT. Amino acid sequence: CAWTVRVEAFF.

The chain employs TRBV7-9 and TRBJ1-5, with D perhaps TRBD1 (5 bases). With 1 base removed from V and 6 bases from J, the gap between germline ends came to 10 bases. The CDR3 covers 14 residues. In germline, CDR1 is SEHNR, CDR2 FQNEAQ (reference sequence). The CDR3 here is CASSLGGVAQPQHF. The DNA for the CDR3 is TGTGCCAGCAGCTTAGGGGGGGTGGCTCAGCCCCAGCATTTT.

The gene calls are TRBV2 and TRBJ2-2; no firm D call. CDR1 and CDR2 (germline): SNHLY, FYNNEI. V was pared by 7 bases and J by 0 bases, with 12 bases between. This CDR3 has 15 amino acids. CDR3 loop: CASTPIGPNTGELFF. CDR3 nucleotide sequence: TGTGCCAGCACTCCAATTGGGCCGAACACCGGGGAGCTGTTTTTT.

Concerning this clone itself: Other DNA sequences in the same sample also yield this CDR3. The chain couples TRBV5-8 to TRBJ1-2; D gene unclear. Per germline, CDR1 SGHTS and CDR2 YDEGEE. Trimming cost V 0 bases and J 5 bases, with 5 bases left between them. CDR3 length equals 12 residues. This CDR3 reads CASSLASYGYTF. CDR3 nucleotides: TGTGCCAGCAGCTTGGCTAGTTATGGCTACACCTTC.

The chain has TRBV7-9 and TRBJ2-5; TRBD1 agrees at 10 bases. Germline lookup yields CDR1 SEHNR and CDR2 FQNEAQ (reference sequence). V trimming: 3 bases; J trimming: 4 bases; junction bases outside the gene matches: 2. The CDR3 is 14 amino acids. CDR3 loop: CASSFDRGLETQYF. DNA of the CDR3: TGTGCCAGCAGCTTTGACAGGGGGCTAGAGACCCAGTACTTC.

Of note for this clone: The DNA is left out, because the CDR3 cannot be placed on it with certainty; the CDR3 is given as TCRdb lists it. The CDR3 is CSVGPGQGASDTQYF. The J gene is TRBJ2-3, the V gene TRBV29-1; TRBD1 was called by the table and not checked on the DNA. Including both end residues, the CDR3 is 15 amino acids long. Germline CDR1 reads SQVTM; CDR2 reads ANQGSEA.

The chain uses TRBV11-2 and TRBJ2-7; D not resolved. Germline CDR1 is SGHAT and CDR2 is FQNNGV. The CDR3 is 13 residues long. Trimming took off 5 bases at V and 0 bases at J, with 8 bases between the two ends. The CDR3: CASSGLVSYEQYF. DNA of the CDR3: TGTGCCAGCAGCGGCCTGGTCTCCTACGAGCAGTACTTC.

This chain connects TRBV5-6 to TRBJ2-7, with TRBD2 identical over 7 bases. This CDR3 region has 13 residues. With V trimmed by 2 bases and J by 6 bases, 5 bases remained unmatched. Germline lookup yields CDR1 SGHDT and CDR2 YYEEEE. CDR3 sequence: CASSFWEGGEQYF. As DNA, the CDR3 is TGTGCCAGCAGCTTTTGGGAGGGCGGCGAGCAGTACTTC.

The chain carries TRBV7-3 and TRBJ2-1; 10 nucleotides agree with TRBD2. CDR1 and CDR2 (germline): SGHTA, FQGTGA. Trimming took 5 bases from V and 3 from J; bases not matched to a gene: 10. The CDR3 extends over 17 amino acids. The CDR3 nucleotides are TGTGCCAGCAGCGCCCTCCCCCTAGCGGGAGACTACAATGAGCAGTTCTTC. This gives the protein CASSALPLAGDYNEQFF.

The chain combines TRBV11-2 with TRBJ2-1, with 8 bases lining up with TRBD2. This CDR3 spans 14 amino acids. Germline V gene sequence: CDR1 SGHAT, CDR2 FQNNGV. V dropped 4 bases and J dropped 4; count of bases not matched to a gene: 3. The chain's CDR3 is CASSSSGSYNEQFF. Here the CDR3 DNA reads TGTGCCAGCAGCTCCAGCGGGAGTTACAATGAGCAGTTCTTC.

DNA of the CDR3: TGTGCCAGCACCGGGCTAGCGGCTTCCGGGGAGCTGTTTTTT. Its protein is CASTGLAASGELFF. The chain employs TRBV6-5 and TRBJ2-2, with TRBD2 matching over 7 bases. The CDR3 totals 14 residues. The junction had 8 bases not matched to a gene; V was cut back by 7 bases and J by 6 bases. Germline lookup yields CDR1 MNHEY and CDR2 SVGAGI.

J is TRBJ2-3 and V is TRBV5-1; 15 nucleotides line up with TRBD2. The V gene's germline CDR1 is SGHRS and CDR2 YFSETQ. The ends lost 3 bases at V and 6 bases at J; junction bases unmatched: 14. The CDR3 contains 19 residues. CDR3 in DNA: TGCGCCAGCAGCTCGGGACTAGCGGGGGGATTTAGCAGACGGGATACGCAGTATTTT. This translates into CASSSGLAGGFSRRDTQYF.